This TCR beta chain was identified during a study of technical replicates of blood from a few donors. This CDR3 spans 14 amino acids. Germline V gene sequence: CDR1 MNHNS, CDR2 SASEGT. The V end was cut by 8 bases, the J end by 0 bases, with 11 bases between. Using immunoSEQ multiplex PCR, the repertoire was profiled, and TCRdb retains in-frame clones only, with some absent. The table shows just under 85,000 clones, with around 90% occurring only once. This receptor was taken from a human donor in good health. The chain combines TRBV6-1 with TRBJ1-5; unclear D gene. Input material: T cells isolated from PBMCs. CDR3 residues: CASEVWYSNQPQHF. DNA for the CDR3: TGTGCCAGCGAGGTCTGGTATAGCAATCAGCCCCAGCATTTT.